A selection of T cell receptor beta chains follows, all from one sample in a study of shared clonotypes between healthy human individuals. Profiled with immunoSEQ multiplex PCR; TCRdb holds only in-frame clones, not every one. The sample consists of around 1.4 million clones, less than 99% of them appearing once. Material: naive CD4+ T cells sorted from blood. The receptors here all came from a man aged 25 to 40 in good health. CDR3s include the opening cysteine and the closing phenylalanine or tryptophan. The D gene is left open where the match is weak. The size entry is marked missing in some rows and otherwise reads once, few, many or a size class.

v_gene	abundance	j_gene	d_gene	CDR3aa	CDR3nt
TRBV4-1	NA	TRBJ1-5	NA	CASSHPDGIVSPQHF	TGCGCCAGCAGCCATCCCGACGGGATAGTCTCGCCCCAGCATTTT
TRBV6-5	NA	TRBJ2-3	NA	CASSYSGITTDTQYF	TGTGCCAGCAGTTACTCCGGGATCACCACAGATACGCAGTATTTT
TRBV28	NA	TRBJ1-1	NA	CASGRGTEAFF	TGTGCCAGTGGGAGGGGGACTGAAGCTTTCTTT
TRBV7-2	once	TRBJ2-7	NA	CASSPRAYKSYEQYF	TGTGCCAGCAGCCCCCGGGCATACAAGTCCTACGAGCAGTACTTC
TRBV6-5	once	TRBJ2-1	NA	CASSYSLAHNEQFF	TGTGCCAGCAGTTACTCCCTAGCGCACAATGAGCAGTTCTTC
TRBV11-2	NA	TRBJ2-3	TRBD2	CASSKLAGDGTQYF	TGTGCCAGCAGCAAACTAGCGGGAGACGGTACGCAGTATTTT
TRBV5-1	NA	TRBJ2-3	NA	CASSLVIRDTLVSHTDTQYF	TGCGCCAGCAGCTTGGTGATACGGGACACCCTAGTTTCCCACACAGATACGCAGTATTTT
TRBV10-3	NA	TRBJ1-3	NA	CAISVQGIGNTIYF	TGTGCCATCAGTGTTCAAGGGATAGGAAACACCATATATTTT
TRBV29-1	NA	TRBJ1-4	NA	CSVESGDEKLFF	TGCAGCGTTGAGAGTGGGGACGAAAAACTGTTTTTT
TRBV15	NA	TRBJ1-4	NA	CATSRGRQVHEKLFF	TGTGCCACCAGCAGAGGAAGACAGGTTCACGAAAAACTGTTTTTT
TRBV23-1	once	TRBJ2-1	NA	CASSLKPFF	TGCGCCAGCAGTCTCAAACCGTTCTTC
TRBV27	once	TRBJ2-7	TRBD1	CASSRTGAYEQYF	TGTGCCAGCAGCAGGACAGGGGCCTACGAGCAGTACTTC
TRBV18	once	TRBJ1-1	NA	CASSPQGVAEAFF	TGTGCCAGCTCACCTCAGGGAGTGGCTGAAGCTTTCTTT
TRBV7-2	NA	TRBJ1-2	NA	CASSLAGQARGYTF	TGTGCCAGCAGCTTAGCTGGCCAAGCGAGAGGCTACACCTTC
TRBV28	NA	TRBJ1-1	NA	CASSLTAEAFF	TGTGCCAGCAGTCTCACGGCTGAAGCTTTCTTT
TRBV9	NA	TRBJ2-3	NA	CASSVEGLSTDTQYF	TGTGCCAGCAGCGTCGAAGGACTAAGCACAGATACGCAGTATTTT
TRBV5-1	NA	TRBJ2-3	TRBD1	CASSLGQGFSTDTQYF	TGCGCCAGCAGCTTGGGACAGGGATTTAGCACAGATACGCAGTATTTT